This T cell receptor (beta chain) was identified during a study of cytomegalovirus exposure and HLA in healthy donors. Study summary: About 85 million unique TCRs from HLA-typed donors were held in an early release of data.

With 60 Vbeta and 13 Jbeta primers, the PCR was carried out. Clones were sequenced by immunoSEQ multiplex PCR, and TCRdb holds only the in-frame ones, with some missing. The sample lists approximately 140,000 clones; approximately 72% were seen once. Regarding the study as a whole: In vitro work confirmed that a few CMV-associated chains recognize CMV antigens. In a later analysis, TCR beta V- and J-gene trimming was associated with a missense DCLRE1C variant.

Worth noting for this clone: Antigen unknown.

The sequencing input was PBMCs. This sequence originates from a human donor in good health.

The CDR3: CAISPGQLNTEAFF. The CDR3 nucleotides are TGTGCCATCAGTCCGGGACAGTTGAACACTGAAGCTTTCTTT. The chain recombines TRBV10-3 with TRBJ1-1, with 7 positions matching TRBD1. J was trimmed by 0 bases and V by 5 bases; bases with no gene match: 3. CDR1 ENHRY and CDR2 SYGVKD come from the germline V gene. CDR3 length equals 14 residues.